This T cell receptor beta chain is drawn from a study of cytomegalovirus exposure and HLA in healthy donors. The V and J ends lost 0 bases and 12 bases respectively, with 12 bases between them. Germline CDR1 reads MRHNA; CDR2 reads SNTAGT. CDR3 length equals 13 residues. The method was immunoSEQ multiplex PCR; TCRdb's version includes in-frame clones alone and lacks a portion of them. The sample holds around 220,000 clones, around four fifths seen once. For this clone: Its antigen is not known.

Whole-study findings and limits: Rarity marked most TCR sequences, yet some public TCRs occurred in many donors.

Donors came from a validation cohort of over a hundred subjects, distinct from the first 666-subject cohort. The receptor comes from a woman aged 25 to 39 in good health and CMV-seropositive. The sequencing sample was made of PBMCs. V and J are TRBV6-4 and TRBJ2-1; D uncertain. CDR3 in amino acids: CASSDSPQEVQFF. CDR3 coding DNA: TGTGCCAGCAGTGACTCGCCCCAAGAGGTGCAGTTCTTC.